This record covers a single TCR beta chain. Its antigen is not identified. Trimming took off 5 bases at V and 7 bases at J, with 17 bases between the two ends. From germline, CDR1 is SEHNR and CDR2 FQNEAQ (reference sequence). The CDR3 is 14 amino acids. Both 60 Vbeta primers and 13 Jbeta primers went into the PCR. Repertoires were generated with immunoSEQ multiplex PCR, while TCRdb's copy carries only in-frame clones and drops some. The sample carries about 98,000 clones, around 75% recorded once. The donors comprised healthy bone marrow donors. This sample is drawn from a study of cytomegalovirus exposure and HLA in healthy donors. Findings and caveats of the study: Apparent HLA restriction characterized most CMV-associated TCR beta chains in a later analysis. Reportedly, TCR beta sequences accurately predicted HLA-A and HLA-B alleles in most subjects. A later analysis found TCR association rates differed by HLA locus, highest for DRB1 and lowest for HLA-C.

The chain uses TRBV7-9 and TRBJ1-2; no clear D gene. The receptor was isolated from a man between 18 and 29 years old in good health and CMV-seropositive. Input material: PBMCs. In nucleotides, the CDR3 is TGTGCCAGCAGCCCCGGTCGGACTTTAGGTGGCTACACCTTC. It yields the protein CASSPGRTLGGYTF.